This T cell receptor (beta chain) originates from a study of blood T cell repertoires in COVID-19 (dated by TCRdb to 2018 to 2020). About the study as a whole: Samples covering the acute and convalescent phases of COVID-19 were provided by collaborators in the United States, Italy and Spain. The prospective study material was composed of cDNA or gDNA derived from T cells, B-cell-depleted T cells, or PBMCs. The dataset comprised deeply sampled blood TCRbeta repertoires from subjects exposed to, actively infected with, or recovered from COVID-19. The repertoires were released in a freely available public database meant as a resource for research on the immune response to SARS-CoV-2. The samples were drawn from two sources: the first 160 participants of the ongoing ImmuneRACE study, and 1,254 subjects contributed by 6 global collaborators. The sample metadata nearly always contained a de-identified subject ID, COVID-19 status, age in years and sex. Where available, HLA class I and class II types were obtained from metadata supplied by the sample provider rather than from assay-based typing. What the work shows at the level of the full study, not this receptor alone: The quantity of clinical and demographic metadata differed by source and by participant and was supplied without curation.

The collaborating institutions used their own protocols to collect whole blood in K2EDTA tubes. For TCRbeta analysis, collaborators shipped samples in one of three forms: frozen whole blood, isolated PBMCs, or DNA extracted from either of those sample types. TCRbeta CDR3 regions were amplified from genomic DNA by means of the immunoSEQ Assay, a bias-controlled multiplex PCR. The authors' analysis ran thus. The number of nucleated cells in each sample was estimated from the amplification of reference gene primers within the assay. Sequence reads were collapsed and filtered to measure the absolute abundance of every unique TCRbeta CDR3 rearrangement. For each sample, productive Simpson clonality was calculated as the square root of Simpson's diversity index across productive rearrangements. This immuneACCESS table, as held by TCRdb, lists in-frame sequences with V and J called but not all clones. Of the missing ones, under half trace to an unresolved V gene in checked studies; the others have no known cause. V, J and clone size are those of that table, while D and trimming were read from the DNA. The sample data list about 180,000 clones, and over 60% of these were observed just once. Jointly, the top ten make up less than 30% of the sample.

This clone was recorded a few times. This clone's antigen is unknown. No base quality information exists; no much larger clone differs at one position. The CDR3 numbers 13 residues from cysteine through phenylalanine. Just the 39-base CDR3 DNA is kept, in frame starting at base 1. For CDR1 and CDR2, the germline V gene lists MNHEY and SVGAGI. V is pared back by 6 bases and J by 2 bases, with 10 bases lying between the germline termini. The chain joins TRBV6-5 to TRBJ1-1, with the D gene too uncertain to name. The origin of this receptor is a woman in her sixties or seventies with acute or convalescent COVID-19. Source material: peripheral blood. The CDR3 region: CASRATGNTEAFF. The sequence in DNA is TGTGCCAGCAGAGCGACGGGAAACACTGAAGCTTTCTTT.